One and the same sample provided the 15 T cell receptor beta chains below, sequenced in a study of cytomegalovirus exposure and HLA in healthy donors. Use of 60 Vbeta and 13 Jbeta primers characterized the PCR. Sequencing used immunoSEQ multiplex PCR; TCRdb keeps in-frame clones, though not all of them. The table lists just over 200,000 clones, around 85% of them singletons. Source material: PBMCs. The receptors were gathered from a man in his fifties in good health and CMV-seronegative.

The chain employs TRBV28 and TRBJ1-5, with D possibly TRBD1 on 5 matching bases. CDR1 and CDR2 from the germline V gene are MDHEN and SYDVKM. CDR3 size: 14 residues. V lost 7 bases to trimming and J lost 1 base, with 11 bases between them. Here the CDR3 reads CASKTDRSNQPQHF. DNA for the CDR3: TGTGCCAGCAAGACTGACAGAAGCAATCAGCCCCAGCATTTT.

The V and J genes are TRBV27 and TRBJ2-1, with D perhaps TRBD2 (6 bases). The CDR3 is 15 amino acids. Germline-derived CDR1 and CDR2 are MNHEY and SMNVEV (reference sequence). Trimming pared 3 bases from V and 0 bases from J, leaving 9 bases between. In nucleotides, the CDR3 is TGTGCCAGCAGTTTGCGGGGAAGCTCCTACAATGAGCAGTTCTTC. Its protein is CASSLRGSSYNEQFF.

The chain is built from TRBV7-9 and TRBJ2-5, with 10 bases lining up with TRBD1. This CDR3 is 16 amino acids long. V lost 5 bases to trimming and J lost 0 bases; unmatched junction nucleotides: 6. CDR1 SEHNR and CDR2 FQNEAQ come from the germline V gene (reference sequence). The CDR3 protein is CASSLKGQGYQETQYF. CDR3 DNA sequence: TGTGCCAGCAGCCTAAAGGGACAGGGGTACCAAGAGACCCAGTACTTC.

The chain carries TRBV4-1 and TRBJ2-1; D is possibly TRBD1 (5 bases). Looked up from germline, CDR1 is MGHRA and CDR2 is YSYEKL. The CDR3 length is 14 residues. V was shortened by 2 bases and J by 9 bases, with 14 bases between the two germline ends. CDR3 region: CASSQTGSESEQFF. The CDR3 DNA is TGCGCCAGCAGCCAAACAGGATCCGAGAGTGAGCAGTTCTTC.

The chain combines TRBV11-1 with TRBJ1-1; D unclear. The germline V gene has CDR1 SGHAT and CDR2 FQDESV (reference sequence). V was shortened by 0 bases and J by 0 bases, with 20 bases between the two germline ends. CDR3 size: 19 residues. This CDR3 reads CASSLARLPKEDLNTEAFF. The DNA for the CDR3 is TGTGCCAGCAGCTTAGCGCGTCTACCTAAGGAGGATTTGAACACTGAAGCTTTCTTT.

The J gene is TRBJ2-7, the V gene TRBV27; 10 nucleotides line up with TRBD2. The CDR3 has 17 amino acids. The V gene end was trimmed by 5 bases and the J gene end by 3 bases; junction bases not matched to a gene: 13. Germline loops: CDR1 MNHEY, CDR2 SMNVEV (reference sequence). CDR3 amino acids: CASSRWAGTSVNYEQYF. CDR3 nucleotide sequence: TGTGCCAGCAGTCGCTGGGCCGGGACTAGCGTAAACTACGAGCAGTACTTC.

The CDR3 is CASSQGGRRQETQYF. The DNA for the CDR3 is TGCGCCAGCAGCCAAGGCGGGCGCCGCCAAGAGACCCAGTACTTC. The chain is built from TRBV4-1 and TRBJ2-5; D may be TRBD2 (5 bases). V was cut by 1 base and J by 1 base, with 10 bases left in between. Germline CDR1 is MGHRA and CDR2 is YSYEKL. This CDR3 has 15 residues.

The gene calls are TRBV30 and TRBJ2-3, with TRBD1 as a possible D gene (6 bases). Germline lookup yields CDR1 GTSNPN and CDR2 SVGIG (reference sequence). The CDR3 is 12 amino acids. Trimming took off 1 base at V and 9 bases at J, with 11 bases between the two ends. Here the CDR3 DNA reads TGTGCCTGGAGTGGGACAGCTGGCACGCAGTATTTT. Amino acid sequence: CAWSGTAGTQYF.

The chain recombines TRBV9 with TRBJ2-2; D might be TRBD1 (6 bases). V lost 5 bases to trimming and J lost 6 bases, with 8 bases between them. Per germline, CDR1 SGDLS and CDR2 YYNGEE. This CDR3 comprises 12 residues. CDR3 loop: CASSQGSGELFF. In nucleotides, the CDR3 is TGTGCCAGCAGTCAGGGGTCCGGGGAGCTGTTTTTT.

V is TRBV11-2 and J is TRBJ2-1; 9 nucleotides match TRBD1. The length of the CDR3 is 16 residues. CDR1 and CDR2 from the germline V gene are SGHAT and FQNNGV. V lost 5 bases to trimming and J lost 0 bases; unmatched junction nucleotides: 5. The CDR3 sequence: CASSELDRGSYNEQFF. CDR3 nucleotide sequence: TGTGCCAGCAGCGAACTGGACAGGGGCTCCTACAATGAGCAGTTCTTC.

This sequence joins TRBV7-9 and TRBJ2-4; 12 nucleotides match TRBD2. This CDR3 region has 19 residues. Losses at the gene ends were 5 bases for V and 3 bases for J; bases not matched to a gene: 14. From germline, CDR1 is SEHNR and CDR2 FQNEAQ (reference sequence). CDR3 sequence: CASSQSSSGRVGGKNIQYF. The CDR3 bases are TGTGCCAGCAGCCAGTCCTCTAGCGGGAGGGTGGGGGGCAAAAACATTCAGTACTTC.

The chain employs TRBV19 and TRBJ2-1; 13 nucleotides line up with TRBD2. The CDR3 totals 16 residues. V lost 1 base to trimming and J lost 6 bases; unmatched junction nucleotides: 3. Germline-derived CDR1 and CDR2 are LNHDA and SQIVND (reference sequence). The DNA for the CDR3 is TGTGCCAGTAGTATAGGAAGGACTAGCGGGAGCAATGAGCAGTTCTTC. Protein product: CASSIGRTSGSNEQFF. The full variable domain, in which reference TRBV19 and TRBJ2-1 provide the parts outside the CDR3, is DGGITQSPKYLFRKEGQNVTLSCEQNLNHDAMYWYRQDPGQGLRLIYYSQIVNDFQKGDIAEGYSVSREKKESFPLTVTSAQKNPTAFYLCASSIGRTSGSNEQFFGPGTRLTVL.

CDR3: CASSPSGGLNNEQFF. The CDR3, as DNA: TGTGCCAGCAGCCCGTCGGGAGGCCTGAACAATGAGCAGTTCTTC. The chain joins TRBV11-3 to TRBJ2-1; TRBD2 matches 7 bases. V lost 5 bases and J lost 5; bases outside the gene matches: 9. The V gene's germline CDR1 is SGHNT and CDR2 YENEEA. The length of the CDR3 is 15 residues.

The rearrangement uses TRBV5-4 and TRBJ1-6; the D gene is possibly TRBD1 (5 bases). Germline V CDR1 and CDR2: SGHNT, YYREEE (reference sequence). V lost 4 bases and J 10 bases, leaving 18 bases between the germline ends. CDR3 size: 15 residues. CDR3 in amino acids: CASSNDSRKRSPLHF. For the CDR3, the DNA is TGTGCCAGCAGCAACGACAGCAGGAAAAGGTCACCCCTCCACTTT.

The V gene is TRBV27, the J gene TRBJ2-7; TRBD2 matches at 10 bases. Germline lookup yields CDR1 MNHEY and CDR2 SMNVEV (reference sequence). V trimming: 0 bases; J trimming: 7 bases; junction bases outside the gene matches: 6. This CDR3 is 15 amino acids long. The CDR3 bases are TGTGCCAGCAGTTTATCAGCGGGGGGGTCTCGGGAGCAGTACTTC. This sequence encodes CASSLSAGGSREQYF.